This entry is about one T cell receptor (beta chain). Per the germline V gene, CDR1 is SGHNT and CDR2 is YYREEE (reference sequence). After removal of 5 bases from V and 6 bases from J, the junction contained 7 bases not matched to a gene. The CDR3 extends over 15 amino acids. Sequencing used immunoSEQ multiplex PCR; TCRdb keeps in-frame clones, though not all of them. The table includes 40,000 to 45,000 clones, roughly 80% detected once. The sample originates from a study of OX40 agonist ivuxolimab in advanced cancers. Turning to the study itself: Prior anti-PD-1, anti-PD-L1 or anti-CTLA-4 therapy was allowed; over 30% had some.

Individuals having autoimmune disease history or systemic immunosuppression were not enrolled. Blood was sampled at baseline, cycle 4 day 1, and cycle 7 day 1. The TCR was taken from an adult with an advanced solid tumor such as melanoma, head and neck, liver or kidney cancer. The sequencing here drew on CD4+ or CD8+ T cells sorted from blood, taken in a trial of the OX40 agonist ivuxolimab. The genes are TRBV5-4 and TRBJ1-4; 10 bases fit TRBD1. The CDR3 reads CASRPGQGRDEKLFF. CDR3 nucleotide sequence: TGTGCCAGCAGACCGGGACAGGGGAGGGATGAAAAACTGTTTTTT.